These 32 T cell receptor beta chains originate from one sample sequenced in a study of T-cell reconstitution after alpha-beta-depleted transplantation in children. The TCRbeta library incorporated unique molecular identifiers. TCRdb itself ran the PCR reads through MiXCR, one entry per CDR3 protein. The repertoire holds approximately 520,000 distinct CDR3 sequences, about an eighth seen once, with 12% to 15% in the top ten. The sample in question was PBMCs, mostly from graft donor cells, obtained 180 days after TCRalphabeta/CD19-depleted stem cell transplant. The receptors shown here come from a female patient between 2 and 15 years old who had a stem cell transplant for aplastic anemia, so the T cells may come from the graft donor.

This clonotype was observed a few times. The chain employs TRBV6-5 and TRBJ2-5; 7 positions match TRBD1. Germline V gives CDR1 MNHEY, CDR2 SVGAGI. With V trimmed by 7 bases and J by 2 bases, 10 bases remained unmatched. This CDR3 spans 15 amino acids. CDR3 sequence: CASNSGQPGQETQYF. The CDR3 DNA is TGTGCCAGCAATTCGGGACAGCCAGGACAAGAGACCCAGTACTTC.

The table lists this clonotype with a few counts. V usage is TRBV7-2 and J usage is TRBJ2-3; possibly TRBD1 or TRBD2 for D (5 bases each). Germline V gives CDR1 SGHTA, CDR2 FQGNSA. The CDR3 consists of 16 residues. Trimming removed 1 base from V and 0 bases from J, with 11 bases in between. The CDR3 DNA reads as TGTGCCAGCAGCTTAGACGTCGGGGCTAGCACAGATACGCAGTATTTT. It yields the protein CASSLDVGASTDTQYF.

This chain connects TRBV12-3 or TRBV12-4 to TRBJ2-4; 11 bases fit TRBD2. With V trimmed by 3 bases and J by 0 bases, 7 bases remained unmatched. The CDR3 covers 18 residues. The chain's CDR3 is CASSFGLAGGEAKNIQYF. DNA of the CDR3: TGTGCCAGCAGTTTTGGTCTAGCGGGAGGTGAAGCCAAAAACATTCAGTACTTC.

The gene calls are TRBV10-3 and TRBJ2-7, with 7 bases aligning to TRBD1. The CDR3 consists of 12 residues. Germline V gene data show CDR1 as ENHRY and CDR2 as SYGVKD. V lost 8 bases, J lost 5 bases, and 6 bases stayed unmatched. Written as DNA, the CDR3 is TGTGCCATCGGGACAGCCGTTGACGAGCAGTACTTC. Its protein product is CAIGTAVDEQYF.

CDR3 residues: CSVEGGVGYTF. CDR3 sequence (DNA): TGCAGCGTTGAAGGAGGGGTGGGCTACACCTTC. V usage is TRBV29-1 and J usage is TRBJ1-2, with a weak D call TRBD1 (5 bases). CDR1 is SQVTM and CDR2 is ANQGSEA in the germline V gene. Between the trimmed V and J ends, which lost 1 base and 8 bases, there was a span of 8 bases. The CDR3 length is 11 residues.

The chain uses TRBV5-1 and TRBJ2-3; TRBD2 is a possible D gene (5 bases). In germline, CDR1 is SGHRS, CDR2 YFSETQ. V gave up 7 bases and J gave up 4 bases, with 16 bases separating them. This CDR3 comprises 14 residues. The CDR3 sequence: CASSSGDHADTQYF. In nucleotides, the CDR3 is TGCGCCAGCTCAAGCGGAGACCACGCAGATACGCAGTATTTT.

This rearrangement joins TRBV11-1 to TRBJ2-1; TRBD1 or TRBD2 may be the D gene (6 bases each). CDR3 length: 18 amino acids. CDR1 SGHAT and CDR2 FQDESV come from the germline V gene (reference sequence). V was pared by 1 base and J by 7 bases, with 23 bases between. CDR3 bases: TGTGCCAGCAGCTTAGAGTATTTAGGGATTAGGAGGGGGAATGAGCAGTTCTTC. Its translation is CASSLEYLGIRRGNEQFF. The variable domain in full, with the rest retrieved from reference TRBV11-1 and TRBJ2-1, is EAEVAQSPRYKITEKSQAVAFWCDPISGHATLYWYRQILGQGPELLVQFQDESVVDDSQLPKDRFSAERLKGVDSTLKIQPAELGDSAMYLCASSLEYLGIRRGNEQFFGPGTRLTVL.

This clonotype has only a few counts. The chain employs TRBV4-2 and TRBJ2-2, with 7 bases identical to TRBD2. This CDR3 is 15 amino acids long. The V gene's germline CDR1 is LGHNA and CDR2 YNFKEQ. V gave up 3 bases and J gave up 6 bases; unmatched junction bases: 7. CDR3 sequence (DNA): TGTGCCAGCAGCCATAGCGGGCGGGACCCCGGGGAGCTGTTTTTT. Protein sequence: CASSHSGRDPGELFF.

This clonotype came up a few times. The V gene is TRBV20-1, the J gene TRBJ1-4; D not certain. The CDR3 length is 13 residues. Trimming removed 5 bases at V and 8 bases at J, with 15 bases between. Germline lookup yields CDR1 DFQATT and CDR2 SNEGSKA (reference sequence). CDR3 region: CSARIRAPEKLFF. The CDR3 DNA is TGCAGTGCTCGGATTCGGGCGCCCGAAAAACTGTTTTTT.

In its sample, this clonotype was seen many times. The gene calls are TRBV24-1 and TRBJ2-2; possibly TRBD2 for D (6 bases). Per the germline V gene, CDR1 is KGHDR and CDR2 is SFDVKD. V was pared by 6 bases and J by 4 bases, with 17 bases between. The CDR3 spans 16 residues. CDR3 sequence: CATSTSGGWSTGELFF. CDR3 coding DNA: TGTGCCACCAGTACCTCCGGGGGTTGGAGCACCGGGGAGCTGTTTTTT.

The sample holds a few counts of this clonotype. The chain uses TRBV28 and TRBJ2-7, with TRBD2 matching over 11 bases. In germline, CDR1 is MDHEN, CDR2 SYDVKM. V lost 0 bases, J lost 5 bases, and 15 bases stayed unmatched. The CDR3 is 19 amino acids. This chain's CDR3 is CASSLCFLAGGSGGHEQYF. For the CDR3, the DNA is TGTGCCAGCAGTTTATGCTTCCTAGCGGGAGGCTCTGGGGGCCACGAGCAGTACTTC.

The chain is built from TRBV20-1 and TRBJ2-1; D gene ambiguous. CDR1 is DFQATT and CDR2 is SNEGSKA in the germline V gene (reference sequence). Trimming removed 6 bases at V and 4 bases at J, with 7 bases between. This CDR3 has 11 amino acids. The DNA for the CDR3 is TGCAGTGCCCGTAGGTACAATGAGCAGTTCTTC. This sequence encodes CSARRYNEQFF.

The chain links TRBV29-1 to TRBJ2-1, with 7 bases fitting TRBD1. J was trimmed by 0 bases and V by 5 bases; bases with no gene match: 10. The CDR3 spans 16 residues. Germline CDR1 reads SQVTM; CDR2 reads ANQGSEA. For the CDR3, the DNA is TGCAGCGTTATCTTAAGGACAGGAGGCTCCTACAATGAGCAGTTCTTC. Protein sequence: CSVILRTGGSYNEQFF.

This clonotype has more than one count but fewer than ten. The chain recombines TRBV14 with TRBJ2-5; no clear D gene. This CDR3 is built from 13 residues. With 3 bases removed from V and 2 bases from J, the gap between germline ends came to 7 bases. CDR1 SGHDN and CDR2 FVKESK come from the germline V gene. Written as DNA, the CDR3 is TGTGCCAGCAGCCAGCGGATTCAAGAGACCCAGTACTTC. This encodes CASSQRIQETQYF.

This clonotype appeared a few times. The CDR3 region has the DNA TGTGCCAGCAGCTTAGCGGGGCAGGGGGGTCTGTTCTTC. It encodes CASSLAGQGGLFF. The rearrangement joins TRBV7-3 to TRBJ2-1; D might be TRBD1 (7 bases). The CDR3 length is 13 residues. Per germline, CDR1 SGHTA and CDR2 FQGTGA. Trimming left V 2 bases short and J 15 bases short, with 17 bases between.

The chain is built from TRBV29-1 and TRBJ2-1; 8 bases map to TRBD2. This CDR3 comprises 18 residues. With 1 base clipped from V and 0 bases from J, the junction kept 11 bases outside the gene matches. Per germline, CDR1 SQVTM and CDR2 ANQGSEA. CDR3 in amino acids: CSVEGPLAVISSYNEQFF. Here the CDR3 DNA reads TGCAGCGTTGAAGGCCCACTAGCGGTCATTAGCTCCTACAATGAGCAGTTCTTC.

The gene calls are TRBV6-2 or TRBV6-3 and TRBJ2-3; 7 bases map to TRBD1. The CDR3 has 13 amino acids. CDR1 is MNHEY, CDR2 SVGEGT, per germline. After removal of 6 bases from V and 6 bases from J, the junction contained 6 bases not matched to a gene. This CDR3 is CASRVTGEDTQYF. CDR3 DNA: TGTGCCAGCAGAGTTACAGGGGAGGATACGCAGTATTTT.

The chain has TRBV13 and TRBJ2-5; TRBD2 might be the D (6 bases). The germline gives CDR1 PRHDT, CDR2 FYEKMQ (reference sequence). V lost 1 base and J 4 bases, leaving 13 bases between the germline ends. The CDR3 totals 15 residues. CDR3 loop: CASSLVGGWGETQYF. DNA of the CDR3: TGTGCCAGCAGCTTAGTCGGGGGTTGGGGAGAGACCCAGTACTTC.

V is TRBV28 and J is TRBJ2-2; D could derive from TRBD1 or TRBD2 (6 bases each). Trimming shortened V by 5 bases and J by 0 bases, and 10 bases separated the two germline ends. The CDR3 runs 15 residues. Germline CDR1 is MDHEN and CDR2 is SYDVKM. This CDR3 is CASSPGDTNTGELFF. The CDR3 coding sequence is TGTGCCAGCAGTCCGGGGGACACGAACACCGGGGAGCTGTTTTTT.

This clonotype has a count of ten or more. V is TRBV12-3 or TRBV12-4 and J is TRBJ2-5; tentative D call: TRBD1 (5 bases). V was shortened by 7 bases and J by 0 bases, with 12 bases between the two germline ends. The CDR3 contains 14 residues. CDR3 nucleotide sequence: TGTGCCAGCAATCCTACAGGTTACCAAGAGACCCAGTACTTC. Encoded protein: CASNPTGYQETQYF.

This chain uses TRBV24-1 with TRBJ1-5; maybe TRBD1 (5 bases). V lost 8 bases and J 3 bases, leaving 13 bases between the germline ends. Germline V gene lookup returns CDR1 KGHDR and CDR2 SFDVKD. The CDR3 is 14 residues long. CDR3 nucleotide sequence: TGTGCCACCATTGGCAGGGATTTCAATCAGCCCCAGCATTTT. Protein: CATIGRDFNQPQHF.

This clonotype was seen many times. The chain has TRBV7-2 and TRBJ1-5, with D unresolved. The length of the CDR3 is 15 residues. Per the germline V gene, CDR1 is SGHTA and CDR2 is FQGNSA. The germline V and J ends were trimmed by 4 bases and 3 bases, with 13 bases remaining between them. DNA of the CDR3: TGTGCCAGCAGCTCCGAGACGGGATACAATCAGCCCCAGCATTTT. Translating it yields CASSSETGYNQPQHF.

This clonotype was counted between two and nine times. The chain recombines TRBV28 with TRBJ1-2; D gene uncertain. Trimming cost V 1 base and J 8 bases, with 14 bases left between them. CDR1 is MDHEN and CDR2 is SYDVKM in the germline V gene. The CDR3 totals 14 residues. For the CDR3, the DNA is TGTGCCAGCAGTTTATCTCTCCCAGCGGGCGGCTACACCTTC. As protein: CASSLSLPAGGYTF.

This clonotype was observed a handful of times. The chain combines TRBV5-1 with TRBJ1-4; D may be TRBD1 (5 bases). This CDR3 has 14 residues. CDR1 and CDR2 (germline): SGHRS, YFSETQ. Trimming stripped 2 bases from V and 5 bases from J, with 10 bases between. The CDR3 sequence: CASSFNTGNEKLFF. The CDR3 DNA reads TGCGCCAGCAGCTTTAATACAGGCAATGAAAAACTGTTTTTT.

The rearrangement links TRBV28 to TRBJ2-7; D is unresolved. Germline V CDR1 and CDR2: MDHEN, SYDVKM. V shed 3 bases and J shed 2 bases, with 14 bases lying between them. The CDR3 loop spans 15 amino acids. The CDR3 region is CASSFAGTSPYEQYF. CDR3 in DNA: TGTGCCAGCAGTTTCGCCGGCACAAGCCCCTACGAGCAGTACTTC.

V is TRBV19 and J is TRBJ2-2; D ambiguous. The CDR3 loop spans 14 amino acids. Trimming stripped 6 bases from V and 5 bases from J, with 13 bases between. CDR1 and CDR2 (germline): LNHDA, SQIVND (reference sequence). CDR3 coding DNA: TGTGCCAGTAGCCGGAATGAGGTGACCGGGGAGCTGTTTTTT. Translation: CASSRNEVTGELFF.

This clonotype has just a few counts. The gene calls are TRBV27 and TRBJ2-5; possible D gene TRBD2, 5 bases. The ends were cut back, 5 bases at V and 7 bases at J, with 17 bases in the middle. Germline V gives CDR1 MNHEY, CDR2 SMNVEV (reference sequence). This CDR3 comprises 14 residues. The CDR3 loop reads CASSLAPTRGTQYF. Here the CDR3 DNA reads TGTGCCAGCAGTCTGGCCCCGACTCGGGGGACCCAGTACTTC.

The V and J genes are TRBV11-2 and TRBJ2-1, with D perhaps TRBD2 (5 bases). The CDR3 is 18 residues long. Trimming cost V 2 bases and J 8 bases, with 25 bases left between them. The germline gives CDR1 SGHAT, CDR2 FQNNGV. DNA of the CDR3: TGTGCCAGCAGCTTATGGGGTCAAGGGCTAGCCGACGGGGATGAGCAGTTCTTC. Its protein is CASSLWGQGLADGDEQFF.

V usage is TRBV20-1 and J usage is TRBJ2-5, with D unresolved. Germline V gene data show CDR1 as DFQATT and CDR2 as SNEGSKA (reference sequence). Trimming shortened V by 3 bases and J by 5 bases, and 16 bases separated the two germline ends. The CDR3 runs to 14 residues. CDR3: CSASRVPGLETQYF. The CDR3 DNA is TGCAGTGCTAGTAGAGTCCCCGGGCTGGAGACCCAGTACTTC.

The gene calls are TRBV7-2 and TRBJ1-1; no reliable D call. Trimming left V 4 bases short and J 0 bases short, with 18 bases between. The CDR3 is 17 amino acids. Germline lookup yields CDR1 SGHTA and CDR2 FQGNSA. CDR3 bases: TGTGCCAGCAGCTCGAGATGGACTCAGGTCATGAACACTGAAGCTTTCTTT. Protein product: CASSSRWTQVMNTEAFF.

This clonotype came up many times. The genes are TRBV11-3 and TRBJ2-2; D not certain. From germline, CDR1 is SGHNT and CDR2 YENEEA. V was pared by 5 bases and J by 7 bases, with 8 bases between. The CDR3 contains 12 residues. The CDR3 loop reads CASSVNSGELFF. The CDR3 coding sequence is TGTGCCAGCAGCGTTAATAGCGGGGAGCTGTTTTTT.

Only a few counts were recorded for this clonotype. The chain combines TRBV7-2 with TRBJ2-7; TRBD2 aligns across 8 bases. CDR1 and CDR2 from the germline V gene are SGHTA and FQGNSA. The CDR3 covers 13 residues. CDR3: CASSLSGSYEPYV. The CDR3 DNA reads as TGTGCCAGCAGCCTGAGCGGGAGTTACGAGCCGTACGTC.